The 26 T cell receptor beta chains listed next were all sequenced from one sample in a study of monozygotic twins with inflammatory bowel disease. One entry per CDR3 protein, without DNA, is what TCRdb gives after re-calling the 5' RACE reads. The sample includes under 150,000 distinct CDR3 sequences. Material: blood. These TCRs come from a human donor with ulcerative colitis or Crohn's disease, or a healthy co-twin of an affected twin (not recorded which).

This rearrangement joins TRBV20-1 to TRBJ2-3; TCRdb's D call of TRBD2 is untestable without DNA. This CDR3 contains 15 residues. From germline, CDR1 is DFQATT and CDR2 SNEGSKA (reference sequence). The chain's CDR3 is CSARGAGGPTDTQYF.

The CDR3 here is CAGKLTGGNTGELFF. The chain couples TRBV5-1 to TRBJ2-2; TCRdb returns TRBD1, unconfirmable since there is no DNA. Germline loops: CDR1 SGHRS, CDR2 YFSETQ. CDR3 length: 15 residues.

This chain uses TRBV5-4 with TRBJ2-2. CDR3 length: 15 amino acids. The germline gives CDR1 SGHNT, CDR2 YYREEE (reference sequence). The chain's CDR3 is CASSLRLAGTGELFF.

The chain has TRBV11-2 and TRBJ2-1; TCRdb's D gene call, TRBD1, goes unchecked for lack of DNA. This CDR3 comprises 18 residues. CDR1 and CDR2 from the germline V gene are SGHAT and FQNNGV. This CDR3 is CASSLLVPVGDTYNEQFF.

This rearrangement joins TRBV11-2 to TRBJ2-1; TCRdb reports TRBD2, a call that lacks DNA to check it against. Germline CDR1 SGHAT, CDR2 FQNNGV. This CDR3 spans 14 amino acids. The CDR3 spells CASNTLAGDGEQFF.

The rearrangement links TRBV4-1 to TRBJ2-1; TCRdb gives TRBD1 as the D gene, but with no DNA this cannot be confirmed. CDR1 MGHRA and CDR2 YSYEKL come from the germline V gene. The CDR3 contains 15 residues. CDR3 loop: CASSTGQGAYNEQFF.

The chain couples TRBV9 to TRBJ1-2; the D call of TRBD1 rests on TCRdb alone, since no DNA is present to check it. The CDR3 spans 16 residues. The germline gives CDR1 SGDLS, CDR2 YYNGEE. The CDR3 here is CASSAQPPGTGKGYTF.

The chain recombines TRBV10-2 with TRBJ2-7. In germline, CDR1 is WSHSY, CDR2 SAAADI. This CDR3 is built from 13 residues. The CDR3 region is CASSESNSYEQYF.

The chain combines TRBV5-1 with TRBJ2-7. The CDR3 runs 12 residues. The V gene's germline CDR1 is SGHRS and CDR2 YFSETQ. This chain's CDR3 is CASSLGNDEQYF.

CDR3 in amino acids: CSARIRGDQETQYF. J is TRBJ2-5 and V is TRBV20-1. Germline V gene sequence: CDR1 DFQATT, CDR2 SNEGSKA (reference sequence). This CDR3 region has 14 residues.

This chain links TRBV5-1 with TRBJ2-5. Germline CDR1 is SGHRS and CDR2 is YFSETQ. The CDR3 is made up of 14 amino acids. The CDR3 reads CASSSDGRQETQYF.

The chain joins TRBV5-1 to TRBJ2-2; there is no DNA to check the TCRdb D call of TRBD1. Germline-derived CDR1 and CDR2 are SGHRS and YFSETQ. The CDR3 length is 13 residues. This CDR3 reads CASSATVTGELFF.

The chain is built from TRBV5-6 and TRBJ2-7. This CDR3 is 12 amino acids long. Germline V gene sequence: CDR1 SGHDT, CDR2 YYEEEE. The chain's CDR3 is CASSHTAYEQYF.

The chain links TRBV5-1 to TRBJ2-3; TCRdb calls TRBD1, which cannot be checked without DNA. CDR1 and CDR2 (germline): SGHRS, YFSETQ. This CDR3 has 14 amino acids. The CDR3 protein is CASSLQGERDTQYF.

The CDR3 sequence is CSAEDTYGNTEAFF. The chain couples TRBV20-1 to TRBJ1-1. This CDR3 has 14 residues. Germline CDR1 is DFQATT and CDR2 is SNEGSKA (reference sequence).

The rearrangement joins TRBV7-2 to TRBJ2-5; TCRdb indicates TRBD1, and absent DNA this call remains unverified. CDR3 length: 14 residues. Germline values: CDR1 SGHTA, CDR2 FQGNSA. CDR3 sequence reads: CASSLDQGRGTQYF. The variable domain in full, with the rest retrieved from reference TRBV7-2 and TRBJ2-5, is GAGVSQSPSNKVTEKGKDVELRCDPISGHTALYWYRQSLGQGLEFLIYFQGNSAPDKSGLPSDRFSAERTGGSVSTLTIQRTQQEDSAVYLCASSLDQGRGTQYFGPGTRLLVL.

The chain has TRBV20-1 and TRBJ2-2; checking the TCRdb D call of TRBD2 is not possible without DNA. Germline loops: CDR1 DFQATT, CDR2 SNEGSKA (reference sequence). This CDR3 spans 17 amino acids. CDR3 loop: CSARNPGLATNTGELFF.

The chain employs TRBV11-2 and TRBJ2-3; the TCRdb D gene call, TRBD1, has no DNA to confirm it. CDR1 is SGHAT, CDR2 FQNNGV, per germline. The CDR3 covers 18 residues. The CDR3 reads CASSRTGRRGGITDTQYF.

This chain joins TRBV4-1 and TRBJ2-1; the D gene TCRdb calls, TRBD1, cannot be checked with no DNA. From germline, CDR1 is MGHRA and CDR2 YSYEKL. CDR3 size: 15 residues. This CDR3 is CASSQVGTGFHEQFF.

The chain employs TRBV20-1 and TRBJ2-1; no DNA is available, so the TRBD2 call from TCRdb remains unchecked. Germline V gene lookup returns CDR1 DFQATT and CDR2 SNEGSKA (reference sequence). This CDR3 region has 14 residues. The CDR3 loop reads CSATSGGASYEQFF.

The rearrangement links TRBV7-2 to TRBJ2-5; the D call from TCRdb, TRBD1, cannot be confirmed without DNA. The CDR3 extends over 17 amino acids. Germline assignment: CDR1 SGHTA and CDR2 FQGNSA. The CDR3 is CASSSRGGQGSLETQYF.

V and J are TRBV4-3 and TRBJ2-7; absent DNA, TCRdb's TRBD2 call cannot be checked. CDR3 length equals 15 residues. Germline values: CDR1 LGHNA, CDR2 YSLEER. The CDR3 loop is CASSQDPAGSYEQYF.

V usage is TRBV6-2 or TRBV6-3 and J usage is TRBJ2-7; with no DNA, the TCRdb D assignment of TRBD1 cannot be verified. The CDR3 runs 12 residues. Germline CDR1 and CDR2: MNHEY and SVGEGT. CDR3 sequence: CASSPRDHEQYF.

The chain recombines TRBV5-1 with TRBJ1-1; the TRBD1 assignment by TCRdb is unverifiable without DNA. This CDR3 is built from 16 residues. Germline assignment: CDR1 SGHRS and CDR2 YFSETQ. CDR3 sequence reads: CASSLGVLRQGFEAFF. Supplemented by reference TRBV5-1 and TRBJ1-1, the full variable domain reads KAGVTQTPRYLIKTRGQQVTLSCSPISGHRSVSWYQQTPGQGLQFLFEYFSETQRNKGNFPGRFSGRQFSNSRSEMNVSTLELGDSALYLCASSLGVLRQGFEAFFGQGTRLTVV.

This chain's CDR3 is CASSYGIPYYEQYF. The chain links TRBV7-9 to TRBJ2-7; with no DNA, the TCRdb D assignment of TRBD1 cannot be verified. Per germline, CDR1 SEHNR and CDR2 FQNEAQ (reference sequence). CDR3 size: 14 residues. Supplemented by reference TRBV7-9 and TRBJ2-7, the full variable domain reads DTGVSQNPRHKITKRGQNVTFRCDPISEHNRLYWYRQTLGQGPEFLTYFQNEAQLEKSRLLSDRFSAERPKGSFSTLEIQRTEQGDSAMYLCASSYGIPYYEQYFGPGTRLTVT.

This sequence joins TRBV6-1 and TRBJ2-2; the D call from TCRdb, TRBD1, cannot be confirmed without DNA. Germline CDR1 MNHNS, CDR2 SASEGT. This CDR3 has 15 amino acids. The CDR3 protein is CASKARGEYTGELFF.